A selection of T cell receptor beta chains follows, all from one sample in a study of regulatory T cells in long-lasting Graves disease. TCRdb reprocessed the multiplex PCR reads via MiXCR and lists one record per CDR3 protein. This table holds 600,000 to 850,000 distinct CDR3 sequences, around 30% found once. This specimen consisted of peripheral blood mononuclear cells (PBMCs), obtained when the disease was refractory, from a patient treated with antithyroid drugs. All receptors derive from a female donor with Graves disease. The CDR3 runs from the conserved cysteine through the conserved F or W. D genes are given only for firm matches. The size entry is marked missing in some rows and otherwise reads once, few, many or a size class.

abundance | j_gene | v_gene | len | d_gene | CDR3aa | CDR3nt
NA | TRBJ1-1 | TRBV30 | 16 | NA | CAWSVHVGLMNTEAFF | TGTGCCTGGAGTGTACACGTGGGATTAATGAACACTGAAGCTTTCTTT
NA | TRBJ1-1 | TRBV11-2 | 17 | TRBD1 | CASRVAGQDPGHTEAFF | TGTGCCAGCAGGGTTGCGGGACAGGACCCTGGGCACACTGAAGCTTTCTTT
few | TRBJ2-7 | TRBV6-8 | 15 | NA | CASSFHGSFAYEQYF | TGTGCCAGCAGTTTCCACGGGAGTTTCGCCTACGAGCAGTACTTC
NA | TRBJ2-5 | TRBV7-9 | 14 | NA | CASSLDEVRETQYF | TGTGCCAGCAGCTTAGACGAAGTGCGGGAGACCCAGTACTTC
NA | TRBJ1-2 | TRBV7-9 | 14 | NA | CASSPGAGENGYTF | TGTGCCAGCAGCCCCGGGGCAGGGGAAAATGGCTACACCTTC
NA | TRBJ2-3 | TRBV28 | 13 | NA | CASREQGTDTQYF | TGTGCCAGCAGGGAACAGGGCACAGATACGCAGTATTTT
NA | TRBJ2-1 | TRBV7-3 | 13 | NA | CASSLGVGNEQFF | TGTGCCAGCAGCTTAGGGGTCGGCAATGAGCAGTTCTTC
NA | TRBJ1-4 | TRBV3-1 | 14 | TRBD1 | CASTRGQGSEKLFF | TGTGCCAGCACCAGAGGACAGGGGTCTGAAAAACTGTTTTTT
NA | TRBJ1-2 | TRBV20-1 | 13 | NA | CSARDEQTYGYTF | TGCAGTGCTAGGGATGAACAGACCTATGGCTACACCTTC
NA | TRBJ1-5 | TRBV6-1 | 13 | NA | CVISGDSNQPQHF | TGTGTCATCAGTGGGGATAGCAATCAGCCCCAGCATTTT
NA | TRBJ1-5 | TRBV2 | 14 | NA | CASPRGNSNQPQHF | TGTGCCAGCCCGAGAGGAAATAGCAATCAGCCCCAGCATTTT
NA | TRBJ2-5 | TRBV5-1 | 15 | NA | CASHPVKGYQETQYF | TGCGCCAGCCACCCGGTGAAAGGGTACCAAGAGACCCAGTACTTC
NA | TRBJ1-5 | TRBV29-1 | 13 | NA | CSVGEGSNQPQHF | TGCAGCGTTGGGGAGGGGAGCAATCAGCCCCAGCATTTT
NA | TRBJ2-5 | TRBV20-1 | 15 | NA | CSARVGGPAAETQYF | TGCAGTGCTAGAGTCGGGGGGCCGGCGGCAGAGACCCAGTACTTC
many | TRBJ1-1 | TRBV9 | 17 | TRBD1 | CASSPRGQGGTNTEAFF | TGTGCCAGCAGCCCCCGGGGACAGGGTGGGACGAACACTGAAGCTTTCTTT
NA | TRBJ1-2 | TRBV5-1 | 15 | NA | CASSQEIWGSYGYTF | TGCGCCAGCAGCCAGGAGATTTGGGGGTCCTATGGCTACACCTTC
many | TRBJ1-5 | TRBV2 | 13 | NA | CASTAGGNQPQHF | TGTGCCAGCACTGCCGGGGGCAATCAGCCCCAGCATTTT
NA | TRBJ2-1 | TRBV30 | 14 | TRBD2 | CAWNSLAEYNEQFF | TGTGCCTGGAATAGCCTAGCGGAATACAATGAGCAGTTCTTC
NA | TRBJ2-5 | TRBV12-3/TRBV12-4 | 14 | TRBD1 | CASSWDRGGETQYF | TGTGCCAGCAGTTGGGACAGGGGAGGGGAGACCCAGTACTTC
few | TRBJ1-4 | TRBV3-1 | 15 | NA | CASSQDPGSSEKLFF | TGTGCCAGCAGCCAAGATCCAGGGTCGAGTGAAAAACTGTTTTTT
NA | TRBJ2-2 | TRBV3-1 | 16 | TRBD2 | CASSAPTGGTTGELFF | TGTGCCAGCAGCGCTCCCACGGGAGGTACCACCGGGGAGCTGTTTTTT
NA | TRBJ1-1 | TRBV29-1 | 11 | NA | CSGDMNTEAFF | TGCAGCGGAGACATGAACACTGAAGCTTTCTTT
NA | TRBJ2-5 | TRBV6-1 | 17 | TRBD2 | CASSAQRLAGEGETQYF | TGTGCCAGCAGTGCTCAGAGACTAGCGGGAGAAGGAGAGACCCAGTACTTC
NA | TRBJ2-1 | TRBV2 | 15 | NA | CASSETRRSYNEQFF | TGTGCCAGCAGTGAAACCAGGCGCTCCTACAATGAGCAGTTCTTC
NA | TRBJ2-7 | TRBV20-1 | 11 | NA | CSASRTYEQYF | TGCAGTGCTAGTCGGACCTACGAGCAGTACTTC
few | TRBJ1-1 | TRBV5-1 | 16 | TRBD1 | CASSLRGQGGNTEAFF | TGCGCCAGCAGCTTGCGGGGACAGGGAGGGAACACTGAAGCTTTCTTT
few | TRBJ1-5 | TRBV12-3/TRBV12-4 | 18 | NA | CASSVSIGGRYSNQPQHF | TGTGCCAGCAGTGTTAGTATTGGAGGCCGGTATAGCAATCAGCCCCAGCATTTT
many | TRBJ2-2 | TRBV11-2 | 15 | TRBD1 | CASSWDRTNTGELFF | TGTGCCAGCAGCTGGGACAGGACGAACACCGGGGAGCTGTTTTTT
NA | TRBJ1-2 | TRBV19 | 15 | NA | CASSIVGLPGDGYTF | TGTGCCAGTAGTATAGTCGGTCTACCCGGGGATGGCTACACCTTC
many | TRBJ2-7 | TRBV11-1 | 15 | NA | CASSSTTLVVYEQYF | TGTGCCAGCAGCTCTACGACACTGGTAGTCTACGAGCAGTACTTC
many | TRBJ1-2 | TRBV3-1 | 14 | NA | CASSRSGRFDGYTF | TGTGCCAGCAGCCGAAGTGGACGGTTCGATGGCTACACCTTC
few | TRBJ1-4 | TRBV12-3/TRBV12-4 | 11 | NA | CASSYSEKLFF | TGTGCCAGCAGTTACTCTGAAAAACTGTTTTTT
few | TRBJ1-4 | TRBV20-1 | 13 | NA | CSAPWQDNEKLFF | TGCAGTGCCCCTTGGCAGGATAATGAAAAACTGTTTTTT
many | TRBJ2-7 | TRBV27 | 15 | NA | CASSLGGMSSYEQYF | TGTGCCAGCAGTTTAGGAGGCATGAGCTCCTACGAGCAGTACTTC
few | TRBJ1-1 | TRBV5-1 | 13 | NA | CASGVGGNTEAFF | TGCGCCAGCGGAGTAGGGGGGAACACTGAAGCTTTCTTT
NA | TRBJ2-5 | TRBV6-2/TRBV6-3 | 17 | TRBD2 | CASSYKIQLAGDETQYF | TGTGCCAGCAGTTACAAAATACAGCTAGCGGGAGATGAGACCCAGTACTTC
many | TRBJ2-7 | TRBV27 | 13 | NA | CASSLEGGYEQYF | TGTGCCAGCAGCTTAGAGGGGGGCTACGAGCAGTACTTC
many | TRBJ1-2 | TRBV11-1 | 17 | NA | CASTDGGGNGANYGYTF | TGTGCCAGCACGGACGGGGGAGGCAACGGGGCTAACTATGGCTACACCTTC
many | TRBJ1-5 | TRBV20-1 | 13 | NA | CSASWQGNQPQHF | TGCAGTGCTAGCTGGCAGGGCAATCAGCCCCAGCATTTT
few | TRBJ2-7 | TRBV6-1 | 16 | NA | CASSATWTATHYEQYF | TGTGCCAGCAGTGCTACCTGGACAGCAACTCACTACGAGCAGTACTTC
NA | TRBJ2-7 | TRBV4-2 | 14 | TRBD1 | CASSQNRGTYEQYF | TGTGCCAGCAGCCAGAACAGGGGAACCTACGAGCAGTACTTC
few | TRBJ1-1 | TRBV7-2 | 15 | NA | CASSSRQKSNTEAFF | TGTGCCAGCAGCTCAAGACAGAAATCGAACACTGAAGCTTTCTTT